This paragraph covers one TCR beta chain sequence. Profiling relied on immunoSEQ multiplex PCR, and the TCRdb table lists in-frame clones only, not all of them. This sample has approximately 47,000 clones, with approximately 90% found just once. This sample is part of a study of T cell changes during pregnancy in multiple sclerosis. The CDR3 contains 15 residues. With V trimmed by 2 bases and J by 4 bases, 5 bases remained unmatched. Per germline, CDR1 MNHNS and CDR2 SASEGT. The material was peripheral blood, obtained in the first trimester of pregnancy. This sequence originates from a female donor with multiple sclerosis, enrolled in a pregnancy study. The chain joins TRBV6-1 to TRBJ2-3; 8 bases agree with TRBD2. DNA for the CDR3: TGTGCCAGCAGTGAACAGAGCGGGGGTGCAGATACGCAGTATTTT. It is translated as CASSEQSGGADTQYF.